This passage covers 25 T cell receptor beta chains from one sample sequenced in a study of Tregs in tolerant kidney transplant recipients. CFSE-labeled recipient PBMCs were cultured five to seven days with irradiated graft donor PBMCs, then FACS-sorted. This table comes from immunoSEQ multiplex PCR, and its TCRdb copy is limited to in-frame clones, with some not included. This specimen shows around 380 clones; the ten leading clones hold roughly 7.3%. The antigens these receptors bind are not known. Sample: CD8+ T cells from blood cultured with allogeneic cells, taken before the transplant. Source of these receptors: a human patient who received a combined kidney and bone marrow transplant.

Frequency places this clone as medium-sized. The CDR3 goes on 3 residues after the read ends, and that part is filled in from the germline J gene. The chain combines TRBV5-1 with TRBJ2-7; TRBD2 might be the D (5 bases). The CDR3 sequence is 18 residues long. Germline-derived CDR1 and CDR2 are SGHRS and YFSETQ. V lost 4 bases and J lost 0, with 23 bases in between. CDR3 DNA (partial): TGCGCCAGCAGCCCTGGGCGTTCTTTACGGGGTTACTCCTACGAG. It yields the protein CASSPGRSLRGYSYE. The CDR3 as a whole reads CASSPGRSLRGYSYEQYF.

This clone is deemed large (0.1 to 1%) by its frequency. The read ends 3 residues early relative to the CDR3; the germline J gene fills the gap. J is TRBJ1-1 and V is TRBV9, with a tentative D call TRBD1 (5 bases). V lost 2 bases, J lost 5 bases, and 10 bases lay in between. The germline V gene has CDR1 SGDLS and CDR2 YYNGEE. The CDR3 consists of 13 residues. CDR3 loop: CASSVGGRTEAFF. Incomplete CDR3 DNA: TGTGCCAGCAGCGTGGGGGGACGTACTGAA.

Worth noting for this clone: With the read ending 3 residues before the CDR3 end, the germline J gene is used to fill in that end. The rearrangement joins TRBV24-1 to TRBJ2-2; TRBD1 is a possible D gene (5 bases). Trimming pared 0 bases from V and 6 bases from J, leaving 10 bases between. CDR3 size: 15 residues. Germline V gene data show CDR1 as KGHDR and CDR2 as SFDVKD. This CDR3 is CATSDLQGRAGELFF. CDR3 bases read: TGTGCCACCAGTGATTTGCAAGGCAGGGCCGGGGAG.

This clone is deemed medium-sized by its frequency. The CDR3 is cut off 3 residues early in the read; its end comes from the germline J gene. The chain recombines TRBV30 with TRBJ2-7; the D gene is possibly TRBD2 (6 bases). The germline V gene has CDR1 GTSNPN and CDR2 SVGIG (reference sequence). V dropped 3 bases and J dropped 0 bases, with 9 bases sitting between them. CDR3 length: 13 amino acids. CDR3 sequence reads: CAWSQDYSYEQYF. The sequenced CDR3 bases are TGTGCCTGGAGCCAGGACTACTCCTACGAG.

This clone is classed as medium-sized (0.01 to 0.1%) by frequency. The CDR3 is cut off 3 residues early in the read; its end comes from the germline J gene. The chain combines TRBV11-2 with TRBJ2-1; 9 bases fit TRBD1. The CDR3 has 14 residues. V lost 5 bases to trimming and J lost 7 bases; unmatched junction nucleotides: 6. From germline, CDR1 is SGHAT and CDR2 FQNNGV. The CDR3 here is CASSPGTGRNEQFF. CDR3 DNA, as far as it was read: TGTGCCAGCAGCCCTGGGACAGGGCGGAATGAG.

The sequenced CDR3 bases are TGCGCCAGCAGCCGGCTAGCGGGAGGCTACGAG. It yields the protein CASSRLAGGYE. The full CDR3 reads CASSRLAGGYEQYF. The chain links TRBV4-1 to TRBJ2-7; 11 nucleotides agree with TRBD2. With the read ending 3 residues before the CDR3 end, the germline J gene is used to fill in that end. CDR3 length: 14 amino acids. The V segment lost 4 bases and the J segment 3 bases; nucleotides outside the gene matches: 2. CDR1 MGHRA and CDR2 YSYEKL come from the germline V gene.

To note about this clone: Read data end 3 residues before the CDR3 end; the end is taken from the germline J gene. This sequence joins TRBV20-1 and TRBJ2-7; TRBD2 matches 13 bases. The V gene end was trimmed by 4 bases and the J gene end by 4 bases; junction bases not matched to a gene: 16. CDR3 size: 18 residues. CDR1 DFQATT and CDR2 SNEGSKA come from the germline V gene (reference sequence). This CDR3 is CSAIEKRGLAGVGYEQYF. The DNA read from the CDR3 is TGCAGTGCTATAGAAAAGCGAGGACTAGCGGGAGTAGGATACGAG.

Note on this clone: The read gets to within 3 residues of the CDR3 end, and the germline J gene fills in the rest. The V call is TRBV27, the J call TRBJ1-3; no definite D call. The germline gives CDR1 MNHEY, CDR2 SMNVEV (reference sequence). The CDR3 runs 13 residues. Deletions cut 6 bases from V and 9 bases from J, with 15 bases between. The covered CDR3 bases are TGTGCCAGCAGAAACGCGGCGAACCCCACC. Translated: CASRNAANPT. The entire CDR3 protein reads CASRNAANPTIYF.

A word on this clone: The read ends 3 residues shy of where the CDR3 ends; the end is completed using the germline J gene. The rearrangement joins TRBV24-1 to TRBJ2-2, with D perhaps matching TRBD1 (6 bases). The V and J ends lost 4 bases and 7 bases respectively, with 18 bases between them. This CDR3 region has 16 residues. The germline V gene encodes CDR1 KGHDR and CDR2 SFDVKD. The CDR3 region is CATSEGWQGPSGELFF. Incomplete CDR3 DNA: TGTGCCACCAGTGAGGGGTGGCAGGGGCCCAGCGGGGAG.

Notes on this clone: The observed sequence ends 3 residues before the CDR3 terminus, with the missing tail filled in from the germline J gene. The V call is TRBV19, the J call TRBJ2-1, with 8 bases fitting TRBD1. V lost 3 bases, J lost 5 bases, and 21 bases stayed unmatched. The CDR3 length is 20 residues. Germline V gives CDR1 LNHDA, CDR2 SQIVND (reference sequence). CDR3 DNA (partial): TGTGCCAGTAGTATGGCAGGGGGCTCGACCGAATCGAGTCAACACAATGAG. Translated, it gives CASSMAGGSTESSQHNE. The whole CDR3 protein reads CASSMAGGSTESSQHNEQFF.

This clone counts as medium-sized by frequency. From the germline J gene comes the end of the CDR3, since the read stops 3 residues before it. The rearrangement joins TRBV29-1 to TRBJ2-5; D unclear. V lost 5 bases, J lost 2 bases, and 12 bases lay in between. Germline values: CDR1 SQVTM, CDR2 ANQGSEA. The CDR3 length is 13 residues. The sequenced part of the CDR3 DNA is TGCAGCGTTTACGTAGCCCATCAAGAGACC. Protein product: CSVYVAHQET. The full CDR3 is CSVYVAHQETQYF.

With regard to this clone: The read finishes 3 residues shy of the CDR3 end, and the germline J gene is used to complete it. The chain uses TRBV29-1 and TRBJ2-5; 14 nucleotides align to TRBD2. J was trimmed by 3 bases and V by 4 bases; bases with no gene match: 7. Germline V gives CDR1 SQVTM, CDR2 ANQGSEA. This CDR3 is built from 16 residues. CDR3 loop: CSVGFGGLAGEETQYF. CDR3 DNA, as far as it was read: TGCAGCGTTGGGTTCGGGGGACTAGCGGGAGAAGAGACC.

This clone is medium-sized by frequency. The read stops 3 residues short of the end of the CDR3; the missing end is completed from the germline J gene. The rearrangement links TRBV10-2 to TRBJ2-3, with D possibly being TRBD2 (7 bases). The CDR3 loop spans 17 amino acids. Trimming cost V 1 base and J 0 bases, with 14 bases left between them. Germline loops: CDR1 WSHSY, CDR2 SAAADI. Incomplete CDR3 DNA: TGCGCCAGCAGTGAGTTCGGGGGGCGGGCCAGCACAGATACG. This codes for CASSEFGGRASTDT. The full-length CDR3 reads as CASSEFGGRASTDTQYF.

This clone counts as large by frequency. The sequence runs out 3 residues before the end of the CDR3; the remainder is reconstructed from the germline J gene. V and J are TRBV19 and TRBJ2-7; tentative D call: TRBD1 (6 bases). V was pared by 3 bases and J by 2 bases, with 14 bases between. CDR1 and CDR2 (germline): LNHDA, SQIVND (reference sequence). This CDR3 has 15 residues. CDR3 bases read: TGTGCCAGTAGTATCTCAACAGGGCATCCCTACGAG. Its protein product is CASSISTGHPYE. The complete CDR3 sequence is CASSISTGHPYEQYF.

A word on this clone: The read finishes 3 residues shy of the CDR3 end, and the germline J gene is used to complete it. The genes are TRBV28 and TRBJ2-7; 12 bases line up with TRBD2. The V segment lost 5 bases and the J segment 5 bases; nucleotides outside the gene matches: 4. Germline values: CDR1 MDHEN, CDR2 SYDVKM. The CDR3 loop spans 14 amino acids. The CDR3 loop reads CASSRLAGEDEQYF. The sequenced part of the CDR3 DNA is TGTGCCAGCAGTCGACTAGCGGGAGAGGACGAG.

The CDR3 is CASSQDSSNSGANVLTF. The covered CDR3 bases are TGTGCCAGCAGCCAAGATTCGTCTAACTCTGGGGCCAACGTC. This chain joins TRBV3-1 (or the pseudogene TRBV3-2) and TRBJ2-6; D is undetermined. The sequenced fragment ends 3 residues before the CDR3 boundary, so the rest is inferred from the germline J gene. The CDR3 totals 17 residues. The germline gives CDR1 LGHDT, CDR2 YNNKEL (reference sequence). Trimming shortened V by 0 bases and J by 0 bases, and 9 bases separated the two germline ends.

Its frequency marks this clone as medium-sized (0.01 to 0.1%). Coverage ceases 3 residues before the CDR3 finishes, and the germline J gene fills in the end. The gene calls are TRBV20-1 and TRBJ2-7; 13 bases agree with TRBD2. The CDR3 extends over 13 amino acids. CDR1 is DFQATT, CDR2 SNEGSKA, per germline (reference sequence). Germline trimming cut 5 bases from V and 4 bases from J; bases unmatched to any gene: 2. The CDR3 is CSAWTSGSYEQYF. CDR3 DNA (partial): TGCAGTGCTTGGACTAGCGGGAGTTACGAG.

With regard to this clone: The CDR3 goes on 3 residues after the read ends, and that part is filled in from the germline J gene. V usage is TRBV5-8 and J usage is TRBJ2-7, with D perhaps being TRBD1 or TRBD2 (5 bases each). The CDR3 is 14 amino acids. Germline V CDR1 and CDR2: SGHTS, YDEGEE. Trimming removed 4 bases at V and 5 bases at J, with 16 bases between. The CDR3 DNA, read in part, is TGTGCCAGCAGCGCCCGAGAGGGGCTCGACGAG. Its protein is CASSAREGLDE. The whole CDR3 region reads CASSAREGLDEQYF.

Concerning this clone: The read ends 3 residues shy of where the CDR3 ends; the end is completed using the germline J gene. The chain links TRBV19 to TRBJ1-2; D remains ambiguous. The CDR3 totals 13 residues. Trimming took 5 bases from V and 5 from J, leaving 12 bases between them. Germline V gene lookup returns CDR1 LNHDA and CDR2 SQIVND (reference sequence). CDR3 DNA, as far as it was read: TGTGCCAGTAGTTTCCGGTCATGGTATGGC. Protein sequence: CASSFRSWYG. The complete CDR3 sequence is CASSFRSWYGYTF.

Comments on this clone: The read ends 3 residues before the CDR3 terminus; that terminus is restored from the germline J gene. J is TRBJ2-1 and V is TRBV13; 9 bases are shared with TRBD2. CDR3 length equals 15 residues. Per the germline V gene, CDR1 is PRHDT and CDR2 is FYEKMQ (reference sequence). J gave up 3 bases and V 0 bases, and 0 bases lay outside the gene matches. Partial CDR3 DNA: TGTGCCAGCAGCTTAGGAGCGGGAGGCTACAATGAG. Residues: CASSLGAGGYNE. The CDR3 in full is CASSLGAGGYNEQFF.

In the case of this clone: The sequence runs out 3 residues before the end of the CDR3; the remainder is reconstructed from the germline J gene. The V gene is TRBV27, the J gene TRBJ1-6; tentatively, D is TRBD1 (6 bases). The CDR3 loop spans 17 amino acids. Looked up from germline, CDR1 is MNHEY and CDR2 is SMNVEV (reference sequence). V lost 5 bases and J lost 2, with 16 bases in between. The sequenced part of the CDR3 DNA is TGTGCCAGCAGTCCCTTGGCAGGGGTCCCCTATAATTCACCC. It is translated as CASSPLAGVPYNSP. The full-length CDR3 reads as CASSPLAGVPYNSPLHF.

As concerns this clone: The CDR3 end lies 3 residues beyond the end of the read and is filled in from the germline J gene. V gene TRBV7-6 combines with J gene TRBJ2-7; D may be TRBD1 or TRBD2 (5 bases each). In germline, CDR1 is SGHVS, CDR2 FNYEAQ. V dropped 1 base and J dropped 4 bases, with 8 bases sitting between them. The CDR3 is 13 amino acids. The sequenced part of the CDR3 DNA is TGTGCCAGCAGCTTAGGAGGGGTGTACGAG. Its protein is CASSLGGVYE. The full-length CDR3 reads as CASSLGGVYEQYF. Looking up the rest from reference TRBV7-6 and TRBJ2-7 gives the full variable domain: GAGVSQSPRYKVTKRGQDVALRCDPISGHVSLYWYRQALGQGPEFLTYFNYEAQQDKSGLPNDRFSAERPEGSISTLTIQRTEQRDSAMYRCASSLGGVYEQYFGPGTRLTVT.

Details on this clone: The read is 3 residues too short to cover the CDR3 end, so that end is filled in from the germline J gene. V gene TRBV27 combines with J gene TRBJ2-7; 7 bases fit TRBD2. The CDR3 covers 13 residues. After removal of 7 bases from V and 4 bases from J, the junction contained 7 bases not matched to a gene. Germline CDR1 and CDR2: MNHEY and SMNVEV (reference sequence). CDR3 sequence reads: CASITNGGYEQYF. The part of the CDR3 DNA that was read is TGTGCCAGCATCACCAACGGGGGGTACGAG.

As to this clone: The CDR3 extends 3 residues past the end of the read, so its final part is completed from the germline J gene. This chain links TRBV4-1 with TRBJ2-7, with D possibly TRBD1 on 6 matching bases. Germline V CDR1 and CDR2: MGHRA, YSYEKL. CDR3 length equals 15 residues. V was clipped by 3 bases and J by 3 bases, with 15 bases between them. CDR3 DNA (partial): TGCGCCAGCAGCCATCCGACAGGAGGTTACTACGAG. Encoded protein: CASSHPTGGYYE. From start to end, the CDR3 is CASSHPTGGYYEQYF.

Measured by frequency, this clone is medium-sized (0.01 to 0.1%). The read halts 3 residues ahead of the CDR3 end, with the missing end drawn from the germline J gene. This chain connects TRBV7-9 to TRBJ2-7; no reliable D call. The CDR3 consists of 14 residues. Trimming stripped 4 bases from V and 2 bases from J, with 12 bases between. Germline CDR1 and CDR2: SEHNR and FQNEAQ (reference sequence). Incomplete CDR3 DNA: TGTGCCAGCAGCTCAACAGACGGTACCTACGAG. It is translated as CASSSTDGTYE. The whole CDR3 region reads CASSSTDGTYEQYF.